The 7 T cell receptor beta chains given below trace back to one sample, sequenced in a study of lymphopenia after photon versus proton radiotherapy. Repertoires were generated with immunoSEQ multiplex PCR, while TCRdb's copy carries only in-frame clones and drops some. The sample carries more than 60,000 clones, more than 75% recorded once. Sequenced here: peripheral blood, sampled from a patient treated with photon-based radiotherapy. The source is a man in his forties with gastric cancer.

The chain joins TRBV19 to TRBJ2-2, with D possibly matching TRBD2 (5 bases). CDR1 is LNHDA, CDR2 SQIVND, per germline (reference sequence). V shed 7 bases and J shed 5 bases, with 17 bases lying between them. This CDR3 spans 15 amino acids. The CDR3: CASTGASSGTGELFF. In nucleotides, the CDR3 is TGTGCCAGTACAGGCGCTAGCTCAGGAACCGGGGAGCTGTTTTTT. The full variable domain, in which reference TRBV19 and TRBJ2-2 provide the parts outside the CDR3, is DGGITQSPKYLFRKEGQNVTLSCEQNLNHDAMYWYRQDPGQGLRLIYYSQIVNDFQKGDIAEGYSVSREKKESFPLTVTSAQKNPTAFYLCASTGASSGTGELFFGEGSRLTVL.

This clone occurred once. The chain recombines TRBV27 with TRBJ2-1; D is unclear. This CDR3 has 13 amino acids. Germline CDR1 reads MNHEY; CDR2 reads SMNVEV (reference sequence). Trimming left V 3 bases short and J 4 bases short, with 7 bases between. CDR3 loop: CASSFSNYNEQFF. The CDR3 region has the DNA TGTGCCAGCAGTTTCTCAAATTACAATGAGCAGTTCTTC.

The CDR3 spells CASSLERTVNTEAFF. In nucleotides, the CDR3 is TGTGCCAGCAGCTTGGAGCGGACAGTGAACACTGAAGCTTTCTTT. The rearrangement uses TRBV5-4 and TRBJ1-1; D is perhaps TRBD1 (6 bases). CDR3 length: 15 residues. The germline CDR1 and CDR2 sequences are SGHNT and YYREEE (reference sequence). Trimming cost V 0 bases and J 0 bases, with 9 bases left between them.

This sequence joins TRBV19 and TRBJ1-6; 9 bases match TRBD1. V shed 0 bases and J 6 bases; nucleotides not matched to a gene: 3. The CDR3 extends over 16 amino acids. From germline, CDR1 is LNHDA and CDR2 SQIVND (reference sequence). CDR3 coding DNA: TGTGCCAGTAGTATAGACGCGGGACAGGGTAATTCACCCCTCCACTTT. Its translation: CASSIDAGQGNSPLHF.

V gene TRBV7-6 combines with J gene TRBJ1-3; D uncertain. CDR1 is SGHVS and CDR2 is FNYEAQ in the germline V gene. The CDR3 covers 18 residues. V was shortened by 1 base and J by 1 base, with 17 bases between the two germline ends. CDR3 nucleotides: TGTGCCAGCAGCTTAGGTCCCGCGTTAGTAGAATCTGGAAACACCATATATTTT. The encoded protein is CASSLGPALVESGNTIYF.

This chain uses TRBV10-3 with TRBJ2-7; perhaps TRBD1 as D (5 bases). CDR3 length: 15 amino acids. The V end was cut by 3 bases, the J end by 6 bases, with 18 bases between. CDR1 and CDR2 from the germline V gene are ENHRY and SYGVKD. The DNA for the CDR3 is TGTGCCATCAGTGACCCCGGCAGGGCTCCTGGCGAGCAGTACTTC. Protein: CAISDPGRAPGEQYF.

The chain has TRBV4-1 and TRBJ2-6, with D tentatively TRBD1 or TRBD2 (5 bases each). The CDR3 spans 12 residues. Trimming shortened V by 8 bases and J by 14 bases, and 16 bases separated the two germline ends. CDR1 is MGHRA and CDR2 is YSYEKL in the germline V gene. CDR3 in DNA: TGCGCCAGCCGAGGGGAACAGTCGTTCCTGACTTTC. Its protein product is CASRGEQSFLTF.